A selection of T cell receptor beta chains follows, all from one sample in a study of blood T cell repertoires in COVID-19. Sequencing used immunoSEQ multiplex PCR; TCRdb keeps in-frame clones, though not all of them. Of about 63,000 clones in the sample, roughly 80% were seen once. The sequencing input was PBMCs or T cells enriched from blood (not recorded which). These receptors all come from a woman aged 40-49 years with acute COVID-19. Each CDR3 is given with its conserved first and last residue. The D gene is left open where the match is weak. The listing skips clone size in some rows; elsewhere it reads once, few, many or a size class.

V: TRBV28
J: TRBJ2-6
size: NA
D: TRBD1
CDR3: CASITGGVGSGANVLTF
DNA: TGTGCCAGCATAACAGGGGGCGTTGGCTCTGGGGCCAACGTCCTGACTTTC

V: TRBV15
J: TRBJ2-2
size: NA
D: TRBD2
CDR3: CATSRDVGLAADTGELFF
DNA: TGTGCCACCAGCAGGGACGTGGGACTAGCGGCGGACACCGGGGAGCTGTTTTTT

V: TRBV5-1
J: TRBJ1-2
size: NA
D: NA
CDR3: CASTPLRSSYGYTF
DNA: TGCGCCAGCACCCCACTCCGAAGTAGCTATGGCTACACCTTC

V: TRBV18
J: TRBJ1-2
size: NA
D: NA
CDR3: CASSPDRTNYGYTF
DNA: TGTGCCAGCTCACCAGACAGGACTAACTATGGCTACACCTTC

V: TRBV28
J: TRBJ2-3
size: NA
D: TRBD2
CDR3: CASTTRAGELTDTQYF
DNA: TGTGCCAGCACCACCCGAGCGGGGGAGCTCACAGATACGCAGTATTTT

V: TRBV5-1
J: TRBJ2-1
size: NA
D: NA
CDR3: CASSDLDEQFF
DNA: TGCGCCAGCAGCGATCTAGATGAGCAGTTCTTC

V: TRBV28
J: TRBJ2-5
size: NA
D: TRBD2
CDR3: CASTRGISGSGETQYF
DNA: TGTGCCAGCACCCGAGGGATTAGCGGGAGTGGGGAGACCCAGTACTTC

V: TRBV7-8
J: TRBJ2-7
size: NA
D: TRBD2
CDR3: CASSLAGTTISYEQYF
DNA: TGTGCCAGCAGCTTAGCGGGGACTACTATCTCCTACGAGCAGTACTTC

V: TRBV25-1
J: TRBJ1-5
size: NA
D: NA
CDR3: CASSEAGGNQPQHF
DNA: TGTGCCAGCAGTGAGGCAGGGGGCAATCAGCCCCAGCATTTT

V: TRBV11-2
J: TRBJ1-1
size: NA
D: TRBD1
CDR3: CASSWGTGGNTEAFF
DNA: TGTGCCAGCAGCTGGGGCACAGGGGGGAACACTGAAGCTTTCTTT

V: TRBV15
J: TRBJ2-1
size: NA
D: TRBD2
CDR3: CATSREVPSGLWDEQFF
DNA: TGTGCCACCAGCAGAGAGGTTCCTAGCGGGCTTTGGGATGAGCAGTTCTTC

V: TRBV19
J: TRBJ1-2
size: NA
D: NA
CDR3: CASTTQGAGYGYTF
DNA: TGTGCCAGTACCACGCAAGGGGCTGGCTATGGCTACACCTTC

V: TRBV7-6
J: TRBJ2-5
size: few
D: TRBD1
CDR3: CASSRTGTGGETQYF
DNA: TGTGCCAGCAGCCGGACCGGGACAGGGGGAGAGACCCAGTACTTC

V: TRBV5-4
J: TRBJ1-1
size: NA
D: NA
CDR3: CASSLGPSRGQNTEAFF
DNA: TGTGCCAGCAGCTTGGGCCCCTCTAGGGGACAGAACACTGAAGCTTTCTTT

V: TRBV28
J: TRBJ1-2
size: few
D: TRBD1
CDR3: CASTRGQGANYGYTF
DNA: TGTGCCAGCACCAGAGGACAGGGCGCTAACTATGGCTACACCTTC

V: TRBV24-1
J: TRBJ1-5
size: NA
D: TRBD1
CDR3: CATSEPGQNQPQHF
DNA: TGTGCCACCAGTGAGCCGGGACAGAACCAGCCCCAGCATTTT

V: TRBV6-5
J: TRBJ1-5
size: NA
D: NA
CDR3: CASRVGTPSNQPQHF
DNA: TGTGCCAGCAGGGTTGGGACTCCTAGCAATCAGCCCCAGCATTTT

V: TRBV19
J: TRBJ2-1
size: NA
D: NA
CDR3: CASSSAWLSTYNEQFF
DNA: TGTGCCAGTAGCAGCGCATGGCTCTCGACCTACAATGAGCAGTTCTTC

V: TRBV25-1
J: TRBJ1-5
size: once
D: TRBD1
CDR3: CASAPGTGGFGGSQPQHF
DNA: TGTGCCAGCGCCCCCGGGACAGGGGGCTTTGGGGGGAGTCAGCCCCAGCATTTT

V: TRBV5-1
J: TRBJ2-1
size: NA
D: NA
CDR3: CASSSRGGLSEQFF
DNA: TGCGCCAGCAGCTCAAGGGGAGGTTTAAGTGAGCAGTTCTTC

V: TRBV11-3
J: TRBJ2-5
size: NA
D: NA
CDR3: CASSLGAQETQYF
DNA: TGTGCCAGCAGCTTAGGGGCCCAAGAGACCCAGTACTTC

V: TRBV11-3
J: TRBJ2-3
size: NA
D: NA
CDR3: CASSLGWGPDTQYF
DNA: TGTGCCAGCAGCTTAGGTTGGGGCCCAGATACGCAGTATTTT

V: TRBV19
J: TRBJ1-5
size: few
D: TRBD1
CDR3: CASRGGQGGNQPQHF
DNA: TGTGCCAGTAGGGGTGGACAGGGAGGCAATCAGCCCCAGCATTTT

V: TRBV5-8
J: TRBJ2-5
size: NA
D: NA
CDR3: CASSLGKGGFQETQYF
DNA: TGTGCCAGCAGCTTGGGGAAGGGCGGGTTCCAAGAGACCCAGTACTTC

V: TRBV7-9
J: TRBJ2-1
size: NA
D: TRBD1
CDR3: CASSLMGQDYNEQFF
DNA: TGTGCCAGCAGCTTAATGGGACAGGACTACAATGAGCAGTTCTTC

V: TRBV5-6
J: TRBJ2-5
size: NA
D: NA
CDR3: CASSLSGVQETQYF
DNA: TGTGCCAGCAGCTTGTCGGGGGTTCAAGAGACCCAGTACTTC

V: TRBV19
J: TRBJ1-5
size: NA
D: TRBD1
CDR3: CATAPGQVNSNQPQHF
DNA: TGTGCCACCGCACCGGGACAGGTTAATAGCAATCAGCCCCAGCATTTT

V: TRBV28
J: TRBJ1-1
size: NA
D: TRBD1
CDR3: CASSSRGRGEAFF
DNA: TGTGCCAGCAGTTCGAGGGGGCGGGGTGAAGCTTTCTTT